The rows below give T cell receptor beta chains drawn from one sample of a study of OX40 agonist ivuxolimab in advanced cancers. The data were produced by immunoSEQ multiplex PCR, yet TCRdb's version contains in-frame clones alone and is incomplete. The data hold about 130,000 clones, with about 92% observed a single time. Sequencing was performed on CD4+ or CD8+ T cells sorted from blood, taken in a trial of the OX40 agonist ivuxolimab. The receptors stem from an adult with an advanced solid tumor such as melanoma, head and neck, liver or kidney cancer. Both conserved end residues are part of each CDR3. A D gene is named only where the DNA matches it firmly. A row's size may be missing; if present it is once, few, many or a size class.

D gene: TRBD1
clone size: .
J gene: TRBJ1-1
V gene: TRBV27
CDR3 protein: CASSSPGGAGTEAFF
CDR3 DNA: TGTGCCAGCAGTTCCCCAGGGGGCGCTGGGACTGAAGCTTTCTTT

D gene: TRBD1
clone size: .
J gene: TRBJ2-5
V gene: TRBV27
CDR3 protein: CASSHTGYGTGVQETQYF
CDR3 DNA: TGTGCCAGCAGTCACACCGGATACGGGACAGGGGTACAGGAGACCCAGTACTTC

D gene: .
clone size: .
J gene: TRBJ2-7
V gene: TRBV4-3
CDR3 protein: CASSRGQGIYEQYF
CDR3 DNA: TGCGCCAGCAGCCGCGGTCAGGGTATCTACGAGCAGTACTTC

D gene: .
clone size: .
J gene: TRBJ1-1
V gene: TRBV21-1
CDR3 protein: CASSRGNRTHLPRNTEAFF
CDR3 DNA: TGTGCCAGCAGCCGCGGGAACAGGACCCACCTACCGCGCAACACTGAAGCTTTCTTT

D gene: TRBD1
clone size: .
J gene: TRBJ1-6
V gene: TRBV5-1
CDR3 protein: CASSLGQGTGSPLHF
CDR3 DNA: TGCGCCAGCAGCTTAGGACAGGGCACCGGTTCACCCCTCCACTTT

D gene: TRBD2
clone size: .
J gene: TRBJ2-1
V gene: TRBV7-9
CDR3 protein: CASSLGGGGWNEQFF
CDR3 DNA: TGTGCCAGCAGCTTAGGCGGGGGAGGGTGGAATGAGCAGTTCTTC

D gene: TRBD1
clone size: .
J gene: TRBJ1-2
V gene: TRBV4-3
CDR3 protein: CASGGTAYGYTF
CDR3 DNA: TGCGCCAGCGGCGGGACAGCTTATGGCTACACCTTC

D gene: .
clone size: .
J gene: TRBJ2-2
V gene: TRBV7-7
CDR3 protein: CASSFDSGELFF
CDR3 DNA: TGTGCCAGCAGCTTTGACTCCGGGGAGCTGTTTTTT

D gene: TRBD1
clone size: .
J gene: TRBJ1-4
V gene: TRBV27
CDR3 protein: CASSLDPGTAAVGKLFF
CDR3 DNA: TGTGCCAGCAGTTTAGATCCCGGGACAGCTGCCGTGGGAAAACTGTTTTTT

D gene: .
clone size: .
J gene: TRBJ1-4
V gene: TRBV9
CDR3 protein: CASSPQGIEKLFF
CDR3 DNA: TGTGCCAGCAGCCCTCAGGGCATTGAAAAACTGTTTTTT

D gene: .
clone size: .
J gene: TRBJ2-5
V gene: TRBV14
CDR3 protein: CASSQGEQGRFLGETQYF
CDR3 DNA: TGTGCCAGCAGCCAAGGGGAACAGGGCCGGTTCTTAGGGGAGACCCAGTACTTC

D gene: TRBD2
clone size: .
J gene: TRBJ2-7
V gene: TRBV18
CDR3 protein: CASSPAASGSYEQYF
CDR3 DNA: TGTGCCAGCTCACCAGCGGCTAGCGGGAGTTACGAGCAGTACTTC

D gene: .
clone size: .
J gene: TRBJ2-1
V gene: TRBV4-3
CDR3 protein: CASSQDPSAASNEQFF
CDR3 DNA: TGCGCCAGCAGCCAAGATCCATCTGCGGCGAGCAATGAGCAGTTCTTC

D gene: TRBD1
clone size: .
J gene: TRBJ2-4
V gene: TRBV7-2
CDR3 protein: CASSPGQGANIQYF
CDR3 DNA: TGTGCCAGCAGCCCCGGACAGGGGGCCAACATTCAGTACTTC

D gene: .
clone size: .
J gene: TRBJ2-7
V gene: TRBV10-3
CDR3 protein: CAISESPGRFAIPPKQYF
CDR3 DNA: TGTGCCATCAGTGAGTCACCGGGTCGCTTTGCGATTCCCCCCAAGCAGTACTTC

D gene: .
clone size: .
J gene: TRBJ1-3
V gene: TRBV11-1
CDR3 protein: CASSSMGGNTIYF
CDR3 DNA: TGTGCCAGCAGCAGCATGGGAGGAAACACCATATATTTT

D gene: .
clone size: .
J gene: TRBJ1-6
V gene: TRBV6-5
CDR3 protein: CASNPRENSPLHF
CDR3 DNA: TGTGCCAGCAACCCGCGGGAAAATTCACCCCTCCACTTT

D gene: .
clone size: .
J gene: TRBJ1-2
V gene: TRBV19
CDR3 protein: CASSPDTLYGYTF
CDR3 DNA: TGTGCCAGTAGCCCTGACACTCTCTATGGCTACACCTTC

D gene: TRBD1
clone size: .
J gene: TRBJ1-2
V gene: TRBV19
CDR3 protein: CASLGQGEGYTF
CDR3 DNA: TGTGCCAGTTTGGGACAGGGCGAGGGCTACACCTTC

D gene: TRBD2
clone size: few
J gene: TRBJ2-7
V gene: TRBV27
CDR3 protein: CASSVRLAGLYEQYF
CDR3 DNA: TGTGCCAGCAGTGTTCGACTAGCGGGATTGTACGAGCAGTACTTC

D gene: TRBD1
clone size: few
J gene: TRBJ1-5
V gene: TRBV7-9
CDR3 protein: CASSPFALGQGMGQPQHF
CDR3 DNA: TGTGCCAGCAGCCCCTTCGCCCTGGGACAGGGGATGGGTCAGCCCCAGCATTTT

D gene: .
clone size: .
J gene: TRBJ2-7
V gene: TRBV19
CDR3 protein: CASSGGTYYEQYF
CDR3 DNA: TGTGCCAGTAGTGGCGGGACTTACTACGAGCAGTACTTC

D gene: .
clone size: .
J gene: TRBJ1-5
V gene: TRBV5-4
CDR3 protein: CASSLSGFLSQPQHF
CDR3 DNA: TGTGCCAGCAGCTTATCCGGGTTCTTATCGCAGCCCCAGCATTTT

D gene: TRBD1
clone size: .
J gene: TRBJ2-2
V gene: TRBV7-7
CDR3 protein: CASSLEDRGIRGELFF
CDR3 DNA: TGTGCTAGCAGCTTAGAGGACAGGGGAATTCGCGGGGAGCTGTTTTTT

D gene: .
clone size: .
J gene: TRBJ2-2
V gene: TRBV19
CDR3 protein: CASSPGRTNTGELFF
CDR3 DNA: TGTGCCAGTAGTCCGGGACGCACGAACACCGGGGAGCTGTTTTTT

D gene: .
clone size: .
J gene: TRBJ1-1
V gene: TRBV18
CDR3 protein: CASSPPSRGGTEAFF
CDR3 DNA: TGTGCCAGCTCCCCGCCGTCGAGGGGAGGAACTGAAGCTTTCTTT

D gene: .
clone size: .
J gene: TRBJ1-1
V gene: TRBV14
CDR3 protein: CASSQGGNTEAFF
CDR3 DNA: TGTGCCAGCAGCCAAGGGGGGAACACTGAAGCTTTCTTT

D gene: .
clone size: .
J gene: TRBJ2-3
V gene: TRBV5-1
CDR3 protein: CASSSRRADTDTQYF
CDR3 DNA: TGCGCCAGCAGCTCAAGACGCGCGGACACAGATACGCAGTATTTT

D gene: TRBD2
clone size: once
J gene: TRBJ2-3
V gene: TRBV6-5
CDR3 protein: CASSYSGLAVTDTQYF
CDR3 DNA: TGTGCCAGCAGTTACTCGGGACTAGCCGTCACAGATACGCAGTATTTT